Listed here are 26 T cell receptor beta chains from one sample, sequenced in a study of regulatory T cells in long-lasting Graves disease. HTBI primers from iRepertoire and Arm-PCR of CDR3 regions yielded the TCR beta libraries. One entry per CDR3 protein, called by TCRdb with MiXCR from the multiplex PCR reads. Of about 200,000 distinct CDR3 sequences in the sample, about 17% were seen once. The time point here: newly diagnosed GD, antithyroid drugs for less than 3 months. TCR sequences were obtained from RNA taken from PBMCs. The specimen comprised peripheral blood mononuclear cells (PBMCs), sampled at new diagnosis, from a patient treated with antithyroid drugs. The origin of the receptors is a female donor with Graves disease.

This clonotype was seen just once. The chain carries TRBV4-1 and TRBJ2-1; D gene uncertain. CDR3 length: 15 amino acids. With 2 bases removed from V and 3 bases from J, the gap between germline ends came to 11 bases. The germline CDR1 and CDR2 sequences are MGHRA and YSYEKL. The CDR3 spells CASSQRYSNYNEQFF. As DNA, the CDR3 is TGCGCCAGCAGCCAACGATACTCCAACTACAATGAGCAGTTCTTC.

This clonotype was observed a few times. The V and J genes are TRBV19 and TRBJ1-2; no firm D call. The CDR3 loop spans 15 amino acids. CDR1 is LNHDA and CDR2 is SQIVND in the germline V gene (reference sequence). Trimming removed 3 bases from V and 4 bases from J, with 15 bases in between. CDR3 in DNA: TGTGCCAGTAGTATCCCACAGAACCGAGTCTATGGCTACACCTTC. This encodes CASSIPQNRVYGYTF.

V usage is TRBV9 and J usage is TRBJ2-2; TRBD1 agrees at 11 bases. The CDR3 covers 17 residues. Germline CDR1 SGDLS, CDR2 YYNGEE. The V and J ends lost 0 bases and 5 bases, in that order; junction bases with no gene match: 6. Here the CDR3 reads CASSVGGQGDLTGELFF. The CDR3 nucleotides read TGTGCCAGCAGCGTAGGGGGACAGGGGGACCTAACCGGGGAGCTGTTTTTT.

This clonotype appeared many times. The chain uses TRBV2 and TRBJ2-4; 7 nucleotides match TRBD1. Germline-derived CDR1 and CDR2 are SNHLY and FYNNEI. V trimming: 3 bases; J trimming: 6 bases; junction bases outside the gene matches: 5. CDR3 size: 14 residues. The CDR3: CASSDSQGTNIQYF. The CDR3 region has the DNA TGTGCCAGCAGTGATTCACAGGGGACAAACATTCAGTACTTC.

This clonotype has only a few counts. V gene TRBV2 combines with J gene TRBJ2-2, with D tentatively TRBD1 or TRBD2 (6 bases each). Germline V gene lookup returns CDR1 SNHLY and CDR2 FYNNEI. The CDR3 extends over 14 amino acids. V was trimmed by 7 bases and J by 4 bases, leaving 13 bases between them. Written as DNA, the CDR3 is TGTGCCAGCAAGGGGGGAAGGGTCACCGGGGAGCTGTTTTTT. This codes for CASKGGRVTGELFF.

Many counts were recorded for this clonotype. The chain carries TRBV5-6 and TRBJ2-1; no definite D call. Germline CDR1 reads SGHDT; CDR2 reads YYEEEE. Trimming took off 4 bases at V and 6 bases at J, with 11 bases between the two ends. The CDR3 has 13 amino acids. The DNA of the CDR3 is TGTGCCAGCAGCCTGGGTCCCCCCAATGAGCAGTTCTTC. Translated, it gives CASSLGPPNEQFF.

This clonotype was detected ten times or more. This chain joins TRBV7-2 and TRBJ1-5; D is possibly TRBD1 (5 bases). CDR3 length: 14 amino acids. CDR1 is SGHTA and CDR2 is FQGNSA in the germline V gene. V lost 5 bases and J 6 bases, leaving 14 bases between the germline ends. This CDR3 is CASSNQGWGQPQHF. The CDR3 nucleotides read TGTGCCAGCAGCAACCAGGGTTGGGGTCAGCCCCAGCATTTT. The full variable domain, with the rest looked up from reference TRBV7-2 and TRBJ1-5, is GAGVSQSPSNKVTEKGKDVELRCDPISGHTALYWYRQSLGQGLEFLIYFQGNSAPDKSGLPSDRFSAERTGGSVSTLTIQRTQQEDSAVYLCASSNQGWGQPQHFGDGTRLSIL.

This clonotype appeared many times. The chain carries TRBV19 and TRBJ1-1; D remains ambiguous. The length of the CDR3 is 13 residues. Germline V gene lookup returns CDR1 LNHDA and CDR2 SQIVND (reference sequence). Trimming took 3 bases from V and 3 from J, leaving 8 bases between them. The CDR3 region has the DNA TGTGCCAGTAGTATGGGCGTTTACACTGAAGCTTTCTTT. This codes for CASSMGVYTEAFF. Supplemented by reference TRBV19 and TRBJ1-1, the full variable domain reads DGGITQSPKYLFRKEGQNVTLSCEQNLNHDAMYWYRQDPGQGLRLIYYSQIVNDFQKGDIAEGYSVSREKKESFPLTVTSAQKNPTAFYLCASSMGVYTEAFFGQGTRLTVV.

This chain joins TRBV2 and TRBJ1-5; the match to TRBD1 covers 8 bases. Trimming cost V 6 bases and J 2 bases; bases outside gene matches: 9. The V gene's germline CDR1 is SNHLY and CDR2 FYNNEI. The CDR3 runs to 16 residues. For the CDR3, the DNA is TGTGCCAGCAGAGGAGCAGGGGGCCGAGGCAATCAGCCCCAGCATTTT. Its protein product is CASRGAGGRGNQPQHF.

This clonotype was detected many times. V gene TRBV2 combines with J gene TRBJ1-5; D unclear. CDR1 and CDR2 from the germline V gene are SNHLY and FYNNEI. V lost 6 bases, J lost 5 bases, and 8 bases lay in between. This CDR3 is built from 12 residues. CDR3 sequence reads: CASSKDDQPQHF. CDR3 bases: TGTGCCAGCAGCAAGGATGATCAGCCCCAGCATTTT.

This clonotype was recorded many times. This chain links TRBV7-2 with TRBJ2-3, with D possibly called TRBD1 or TRBD2 (5 bases each). V was pared by 8 bases and J by 0 bases, with 12 bases between. The CDR3 totals 14 residues. The germline CDR1 and CDR2 sequences are SGHTA and FQGNSA. CDR3 nucleotide sequence: TGTGCCAGCGGGGGACCCCCTAGCACAGATACGCAGTATTTT. It yields the protein CASGGPPSTDTQYF. Supplemented by reference TRBV7-2 and TRBJ2-3, the full variable domain reads GAGVSQSPSNKVTEKGKDVELRCDPISGHTALYWYRQSLGQGLEFLIYFQGNSAPDKSGLPSDRFSAERTGGSVSTLTIQRTQQEDSAVYLCASGGPPSTDTQYFGPGTRLTVL.

This clonotype was picked up one time. The chain links TRBV7-2 to TRBJ2-1; no reliable D call. V was trimmed by 5 bases and J by 3 bases, leaving 11 bases between them. The CDR3 covers 14 residues. In germline, CDR1 is SGHTA, CDR2 FQGNSA. CDR3 protein: CASSVDGSYNEQFF. The CDR3 DNA sequence: TGTGCCAGCAGCGTGGACGGCAGCTACAATGAGCAGTTCTTC.

In its sample, this clonotype was seen many times. The rearrangement links TRBV2 to TRBJ2-1, with D possibly TRBD2 on 5 matching bases. Trimming left V 4 bases short and J 1 base short, with 8 bases between. The V gene's germline CDR1 is SNHLY and CDR2 FYNNEI. The CDR3 runs 14 residues. The CDR3 sequence is CASSGRDSYNEQFF. In DNA, the CDR3 is TGTGCCAGCAGTGGACGGGATTCCTACAATGAGCAGTTCTTC. The complete variable domain, with remaining parts taken from reference TRBV2 and TRBJ2-1, reads EPEVTQTPSHQVTQMGQEVILRCVPISNHLYFYWYRQILGQKVEFLVSFYNNEISEKSEIFDDQFSVERPDGSNFTLKIRSTKLEDSAMYFCASSGRDSYNEQFFGPGTRLTVL.

This clonotype was recorded many times. V and J are TRBV29-1 and TRBJ2-3, with no clear D. CDR1 and CDR2 (germline): SQVTM, ANQGSEA. CDR3 size: 10 residues. Trimming removed 7 bases from V and 4 bases from J, with 6 bases in between. CDR3 bases: TGCAGCGGAGGTGCAGATACGCAGTATTTT. This encodes CSGGADTQYF.

This clonotype turned up a few times. The V call is TRBV27, the J call TRBJ1-5, with no clear D. CDR1 and CDR2 (germline): MNHEY, SMNVEV (reference sequence). Trimming left V 5 bases short and J 6 bases short, with 11 bases between. The CDR3 totals 13 residues. CDR3 nucleotide sequence: TGTGCCAGCAGTCCCCACACGGCTCAGCCCCAGCATTTT. Translating it yields CASSPHTAQPQHF.

At least ten counts were recorded for this clonotype. The chain recombines TRBV4-1 with TRBJ2-1, with 9 bases matching TRBD2. CDR3 length: 16 residues. V dropped 0 bases and J dropped 4; count of bases not matched to a gene: 4. CDR1 MGHRA and CDR2 YSYEKL come from the germline V gene. The CDR3 region has the DNA TGCGCCAGCAGCCAAGAAGTAGCGGGAGCATACAATGAGCAGTTCTTC. Encoded protein: CASSQEVAGAYNEQFF.

The J gene is TRBJ1-3, the V gene TRBV4-1; D unresolved. The germline V and J ends were trimmed by 4 bases and 4 bases, with 11 bases remaining between them. The CDR3 length is 14 residues. CDR1 is MGHRA, CDR2 YSYEKL, per germline. The CDR3 sequence is CASSPLVGGNTIYF. The CDR3 DNA reads as TGCGCCAGCAGCCCCTTGGTTGGAGGAAACACCATATATTTT.

This clonotype was detected only a few times. The chain uses TRBV6-1 and TRBJ1-1; 11 bases map to TRBD1. The CDR3 has 17 amino acids. V shed 5 bases and J 1 base; nucleotides not matched to a gene: 9. CDR1 is MNHNS and CDR2 is SASEGT in the germline V gene. The CDR3 nucleotides read TGTGCCAGCAGTAGCGGGACAGGGGGTGTTCGGAACACTGAAGCTTTCTTT. Translating gives CASSSGTGGVRNTEAFF.

In its sample, this clonotype was seen many times. The chain is built from TRBV28 and TRBJ2-3; a weak D match, TRBD1 (7 bases). Germline V gene lookup returns CDR1 MDHEN and CDR2 SYDVKM. V was clipped by 7 bases and J by 4 bases, with 9 bases between them. The CDR3 has 12 amino acids. The CDR3 loop is CASTRGADTQYF. The CDR3 DNA reads TGTGCCAGCACCAGGGGGGCAGATACGCAGTATTTT.

This chain links TRBV5-4 with TRBJ2-2; TRBD2 is a possible D gene (5 bases). Germline assignment: CDR1 SGHNT and CDR2 YYREEE (reference sequence). With 4 bases removed from V and 7 bases from J, the gap between germline ends came to 17 bases. CDR3 size: 15 residues. CDR3 residues: CASSPELGSYGELFF. The CDR3 DNA is TGTGCCAGCAGCCCTGAACTAGGTTCCTACGGGGAGCTGTTTTTT.

The chain has TRBV6-2 or TRBV6-3 and TRBJ2-3, with D maybe TRBD1 (6 bases). Germline V gene sequence: CDR1 MNHEY, CDR2 SVGEGT. This CDR3 contains 14 residues. With 4 bases removed from V and 1 base from J, the gap between germline ends came to 9 bases. The CDR3, as DNA: TGTGCCAGCAGTTTCGGGACACGCACAGATACGCAGTATTTT. Translating gives CASSFGTRTDTQYF.

This clonotype was observed many times. CDR3 DNA sequence: TGTGCCAGCAGTTTACGTGGCGGGAGGACATACAATGAGCAGTTCTTC. Translating gives CASSLRGGRTYNEQFF. The rearrangement links TRBV28 to TRBJ2-1; 8 bases map to TRBD2. This CDR3 has 16 amino acids. J lost 4 bases, V lost 2 bases, and 7 bases had no gene match. From germline, CDR1 is MDHEN and CDR2 SYDVKM.

The V and J genes are TRBV5-1 and TRBJ2-7; the match to TRBD1 covers 9 bases. The CDR3 is 15 amino acids. Per germline, CDR1 SGHRS and CDR2 YFSETQ. The V gene end was trimmed by 2 bases and the J gene end by 4 bases; junction bases not matched to a gene: 7. DNA for the CDR3: TGCGCCAGCAGCTTCCCGGGACAGGGAGGGTACGAGCAGTACTTC. It codes for CASSFPGQGGYEQYF.

This clonotype was recorded many times. The chain is built from TRBV7-2 and TRBJ2-7; D not resolved. The V end lost 5 bases, the J end lost 7 bases, and 24 bases lay between the germline ends. The length of the CDR3 is 16 residues. Germline assignment: CDR1 SGHTA and CDR2 FQGNSA. CDR3 DNA: TGTGCCAGCAGCCTAACCCCCCCCGCAAGCCCAGTGGAGCAGTACTTC. Translated: CASSLTPPASPVEQYF.

V is TRBV6-1 and J is TRBJ2-2, with D hard to call. Germline V gene sequence: CDR1 MNHNS, CDR2 SASEGT. The CDR3 consists of 15 residues. V lost 10 bases, J lost 6 bases, and 21 bases lay in between. Written as DNA, the CDR3 is TGTGCCACCCTCGGTCAGTCGTATAGGGCCGGGGAGCTGTTTTTT. It codes for CATLGQSYRAGELFF.

The rearrangement uses TRBV30 and TRBJ2-1; 10 nucleotides match TRBD2. The CDR3 has 14 amino acids. With 4 bases clipped from V and 6 bases from J, the junction kept 6 bases outside the gene matches. Germline-derived CDR1 and CDR2 are GTSNPN and SVGIG (reference sequence). The CDR3 loop is CAWTLAGGTNEQFF. DNA for the CDR3: TGTGCCTGGACGTTAGCGGGAGGCACCAATGAGCAGTTCTTC.